The clone carrying this T cell receptor (beta chain) has just one count. Clones were read by immunoSEQ multiplex PCR, and TCRdb kept only the in-frame ones, dropping some. Of over 200,000 clones in the sample, roughly 90% were seen once. Participants came from roughly 24 US areas, aged about 18 to 100 years. A PCR-confirmed or clinician-diagnosed COVID-19 case had contacted exposed participants within 2 weeks of entry. This sample is part of a study of blood T cell repertoires in COVID-19. Germline V gene sequence: CDR1 MNHEY, CDR2 SVGAGI. CDR3 length: 13 residues. Trimming pared 6 bases from V and 6 bases from J, leaving 14 bases between.

This receptor was identified in a woman between 25 and 40 years old who had been exposed to COVID-19. The sequenced sample was PBMCs or T cells enriched from blood (not recorded which). The V gene is TRBV6-5, the J gene TRBJ1-1; D possibly corresponds to TRBD1 (5 bases). CDR3 region: CASRQAASAEAFF. The CDR3 nucleotides are TGTGCCAGCAGACAGGCTGCCAGCGCTGAAGCTTTCTTT.